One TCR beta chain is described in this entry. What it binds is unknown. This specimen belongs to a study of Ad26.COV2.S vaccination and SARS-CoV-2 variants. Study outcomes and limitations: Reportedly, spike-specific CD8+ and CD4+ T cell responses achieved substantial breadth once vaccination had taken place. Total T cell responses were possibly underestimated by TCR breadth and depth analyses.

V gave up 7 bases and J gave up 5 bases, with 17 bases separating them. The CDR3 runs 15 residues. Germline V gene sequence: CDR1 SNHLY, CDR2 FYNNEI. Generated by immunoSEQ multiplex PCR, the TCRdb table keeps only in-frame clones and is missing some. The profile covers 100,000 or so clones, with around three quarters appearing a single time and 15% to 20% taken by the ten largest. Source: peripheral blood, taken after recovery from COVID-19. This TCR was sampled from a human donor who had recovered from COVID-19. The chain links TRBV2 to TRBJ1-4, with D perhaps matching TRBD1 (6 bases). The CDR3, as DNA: TGTGCCAGCAATATCGGGGGGCCGGGCAATGAAAAACTGTTTTTT. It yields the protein CASNIGGPGNEKLFF. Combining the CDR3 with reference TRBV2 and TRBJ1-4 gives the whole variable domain EPEVTQTPSHQVTQMGQEVILRCVPISNHLYFYWYRQILGQKVEFLVSFYNNEISEKSEIFDDQFSVERPDGSNFTLKIRSTKLEDSAMYFCASNIGGPGNEKLFFGSGTQLSVL.